These 17 T cell receptor beta chains originate from one sample sequenced in a study of radiotherapy plus CTLA-4 blockade in lung cancer. TCRdb keeps only in-frame clones here, not all; method: immunoSEQ multiplex PCR. This sample yields about 49,000 clones, of which less than 85% are seen a single time; 11% belongs to the top ten. Material: peripheral blood, obtained from a patient treated with radiotherapy plus ipilimumab. The receptors originated from a human donor with non-small cell lung cancer who had stable disease on radiotherapy plus ipilimumab.

The chain recombines TRBV18 with TRBJ1-4; no clear D. The CDR3 is made up of 15 amino acids. V shed 2 bases and J shed 2 bases, with 9 bases lying between them. Germline V gene lookup returns CDR1 KGHSH and CDR2 LQKENI. In DNA form, the CDR3 reads TGTGCCAGCTCACCAGGGCAGCTGACTAATGAAAAACTGTTTTTT. Translating gives CASSPGQLTNEKLFF.

The gene calls are TRBV18 and TRBJ1-2; D possibly corresponds to TRBD1 (5 bases). CDR3 length equals 15 residues. Looked up from germline, CDR1 is KGHSH and CDR2 is LQKENI. Between the trimmed V and J ends, which lost 0 bases and 4 bases, there was a span of 12 bases. The CDR3 here is CASSPPGGSIYGYTF. CDR3 bases: TGTGCCAGCTCACCACCGGGGGGGAGTATCTATGGCTACACCTTC.

This clone was seen a single time. The chain has TRBV5-1 and TRBJ1-5; maybe TRBD1 (5 bases). Trimming took off 3 bases at V and 1 base at J, with 14 bases between the two ends. The CDR3 sequence is 16 residues long. Looked up from germline, CDR1 is SGHRS and CDR2 is YFSETQ. This CDR3 is CASSYLGGFSNQPQHF. DNA for the CDR3: TGCGCCAGCAGCTATCTCGGGGGGTTCAGCAATCAGCCCCAGCATTTT.

This rearrangement joins TRBV7-6 to TRBJ1-1; the match to TRBD1 covers 10 bases. CDR3 length: 15 residues. V was clipped by 5 bases and J by 4 bases; unmatched bases: 7. The V gene's germline CDR1 is SGHVS and CDR2 FNYEAQ. CDR3 in amino acids: CASSPDRGRGTEAFF. Written as DNA, the CDR3 is TGTGCCAGCAGCCCAGACAGGGGGCGAGGCACTGAAGCTTTCTTT.

The V call is TRBV9, the J call TRBJ2-5; D gene ambiguous. V lost 0 bases to trimming and J lost 7 bases, with 16 bases between them. CDR3 length equals 15 residues. The germline gives CDR1 SGDLS, CDR2 YYNGEE. The CDR3 DNA reads TGTGCCAGCAGCGTAGTAGGAACTAAAATGGGGACCCAGTACTTC. Its protein is CASSVVGTKMGTQYF.

The chain employs TRBV18 and TRBJ2-1, with TRBD2 matching 13 bases. Germline V lookup: CDR1 KGHSH, CDR2 LQKENI. The trim removed 7 bases at V and 5 bases at J, leaving 14 bases unmatched. The CDR3 has 18 amino acids. CDR3 DNA: TGTGCCAGCTTCACCAGACAGTTTGGACTAGCGGGGGACAATGAGCAGTTCTTC. As protein: CASFTRQFGLAGDNEQFF.

The chain joins TRBV27 to TRBJ1-6, with D unclear. Per germline, CDR1 MNHEY and CDR2 SMNVEV (reference sequence). The CDR3 has 14 residues. The V and J ends lost 8 bases and 0 bases respectively, with 8 bases between them. The CDR3: CASGVSSYNSPLHF. DNA of the CDR3: TGTGCCAGCGGGGTGAGCTCCTATAATTCACCCCTCCACTTT.

The chain employs TRBV19 and TRBJ2-6; 7 positions agree with TRBD1. V trimming: 6 bases; J trimming: 4 bases; junction bases outside the gene matches: 6. Germline CDR1 and CDR2: LNHDA and SQIVND (reference sequence). CDR3 length equals 15 residues. The CDR3 bases are TGTGCCAGTAGGGGGACAGTCCTGGGGGCCAACGTCCTGACTTTC. It translates to CASRGTVLGANVLTF.

This clone occurred once. The CDR3 region has the DNA TGTGCCACCAGCAGAGATCTGGTGAACACTGAAGCTTTCTTT. Protein: CATSRDLVNTEAFF. The rearrangement joins TRBV15 to TRBJ1-1; D unclear. This CDR3 contains 14 residues. V shed 0 bases and J shed 0 bases, with 5 bases lying between them. From germline, CDR1 is LNHNV and CDR2 YYDKDF (reference sequence).

To note about this clone: One junction end disagrees with the germline gene, perhaps due to a read error. In nucleotides, the CDR3 is TGTGCCAGCCGGGCTAGCGGGGCGAACACCCGGGAGCTGTTTTTT. Encoded protein: CASRASGANTRELFF. V gene TRBV2 combines with J gene TRBJ2-2, with TRBD2 matching over 9 bases. The CDR3 has 15 amino acids. Germline V gene data show CDR1 as SNHLY and CDR2 as FYNNEI.

The chain couples TRBV29-1 to TRBJ1-2; TRBD1 might be the D (6 bases). The ends were cut back, 1 base at V and 7 bases at J, with 13 bases in the middle. CDR1 is SQVTM and CDR2 is ANQGSEA in the germline V gene. This CDR3 spans 13 amino acids. Here the CDR3 DNA reads TGCAGCGTTGAAGGAGGGGCGGGGGCTGGCTACACCTTC. Its translation is CSVEGGAGAGYTF. The full variable domain, with the rest looked up from reference TRBV29-1 and TRBJ1-2, is SAVISQKPSRDICQRGTSLTIQCQVDSQVTMMFWYRQQPGQSLTLIATANQGSEATYESGFVIDKFPISRPNLTFSTLTVSNMSPEDSSIYLCSVEGGAGAGYTFGSGTRLTVV.

This chain connects TRBV9 to TRBJ1-3; 7 bases agree with TRBD1. CDR1 SGDLS and CDR2 YYNGEE come from the germline V gene. Trimming removed 0 bases from V and 3 bases from J; junction bases left unmatched: 9. There are 17 residues in the CDR3. This CDR3 is CASSVDPPDRVGNTIYF. The DNA of the CDR3 is TGTGCCAGCAGCGTAGACCCACCCGACAGGGTTGGAAACACCATATATTTT.

This chain uses TRBV5-1 with TRBJ1-1; the D is unclear. CDR1 is SGHRS and CDR2 is YFSETQ in the germline V gene. CDR3 length: 14 amino acids. V dropped 0 bases and J dropped 7 bases, with 13 bases sitting between them. DNA for the CDR3: TGCGCCAGCAGCTTGGAGACCGGGCGGGGTGAAGCTTTCTTT. Translation gives CASSLETGRGEAFF.

The chain employs TRBV28 and TRBJ2-7, with 7 bases fitting TRBD1. Germline lookup yields CDR1 MDHEN and CDR2 SYDVKM. With V trimmed by 2 bases and J by 0 bases, 13 bases remained unmatched. CDR3 length: 18 residues. CDR3: CASSLVVSGTAYSYEQYF. The CDR3 DNA reads TGTGCCAGCAGTTTAGTGGTATCGGGGACAGCCTACTCCTACGAGCAGTACTTC.

A few counts support this clone. The CDR3 reads CASTVSGTGELFF. CDR3 DNA sequence: TGTGCCAGCACCGTATCGGGCACCGGGGAGCTGTTTTTT. This sequence joins TRBV2 and TRBJ2-2; D gene uncertain. The CDR3 contains 13 residues. Trimming left V 7 bases short and J 4 bases short, with 10 bases between. Germline V gives CDR1 SNHLY, CDR2 FYNNEI.

V usage is TRBV7-8 and J usage is TRBJ1-1; D not certain. The germline CDR1 and CDR2 sequences are SGHVS and FQNEAQ. There are 17 residues in the CDR3. Trimming took off 1 base at V and 0 bases at J, with 15 bases between the two ends. This CDR3 reads CASSLVLTPIVNTEAFF. CDR3 DNA sequence: TGTGCCAGCAGCTTAGTCCTCACTCCAATAGTGAACACTGAAGCTTTCTTT.

In nucleotides, the CDR3 is TGTGCCAGTAGTGTGGGACAGGGGAACACTGAAGCTTTCTTT. Its translation is CASSVGQGNTEAFF. V and J are TRBV19 and TRBJ1-1, with 9 bases lining up with TRBD1. The CDR3 is 14 amino acids. Unmatched junction bases numbered 2, after V lost 5 bases and J lost 1 base. Germline V gene lookup returns CDR1 LNHDA and CDR2 SQIVND (reference sequence).